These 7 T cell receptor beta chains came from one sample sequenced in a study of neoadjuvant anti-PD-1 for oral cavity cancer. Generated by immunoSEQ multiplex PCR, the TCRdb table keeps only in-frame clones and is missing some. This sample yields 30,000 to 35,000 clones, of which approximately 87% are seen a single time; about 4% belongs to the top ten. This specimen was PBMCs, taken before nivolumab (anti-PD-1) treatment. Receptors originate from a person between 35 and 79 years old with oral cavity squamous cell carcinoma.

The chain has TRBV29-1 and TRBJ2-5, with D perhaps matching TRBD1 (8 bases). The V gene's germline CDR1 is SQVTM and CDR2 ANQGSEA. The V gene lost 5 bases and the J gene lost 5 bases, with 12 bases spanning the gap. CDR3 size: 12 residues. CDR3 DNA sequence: TGCAGCGTTCTACAGGGGGGGGAGACCCAGTACTTC. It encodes CSVLQGGETQYF.

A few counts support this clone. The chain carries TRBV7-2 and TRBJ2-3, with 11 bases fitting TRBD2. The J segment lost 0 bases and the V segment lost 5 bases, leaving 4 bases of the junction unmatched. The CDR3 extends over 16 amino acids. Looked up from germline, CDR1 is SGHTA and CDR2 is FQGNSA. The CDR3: CASSRLAGGSTDTQYF. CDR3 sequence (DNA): TGTGCCAGCAGCCGCTTAGCGGGGGGGAGCACAGATACGCAGTATTTT.

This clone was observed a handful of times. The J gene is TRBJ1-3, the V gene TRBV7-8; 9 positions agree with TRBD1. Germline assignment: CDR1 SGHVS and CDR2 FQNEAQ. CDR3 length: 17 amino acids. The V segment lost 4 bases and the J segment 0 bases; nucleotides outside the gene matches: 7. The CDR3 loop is CASSSPYRGPSGNTIYF. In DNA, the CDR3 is TGTGCCAGCAGCTCGCCCTACAGGGGGCCCTCTGGAAACACCATATATTTT.

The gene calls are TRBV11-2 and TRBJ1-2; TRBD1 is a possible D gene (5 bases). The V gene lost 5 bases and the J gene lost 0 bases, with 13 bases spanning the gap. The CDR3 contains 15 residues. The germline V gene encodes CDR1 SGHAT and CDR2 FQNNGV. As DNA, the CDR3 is TGTGCCAGCAGCGAAGGACAATACACTAACTATGGCTACACCTTC. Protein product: CASSEGQYTNYGYTF.

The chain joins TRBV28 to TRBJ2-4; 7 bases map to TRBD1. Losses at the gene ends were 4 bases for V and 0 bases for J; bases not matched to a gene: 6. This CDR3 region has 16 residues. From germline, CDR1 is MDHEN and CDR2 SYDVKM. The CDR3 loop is CASSSRQGPAKNIQYF. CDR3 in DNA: TGTGCCAGCAGTTCCCGACAGGGACCAGCCAAAAACATTCAGTACTTC.

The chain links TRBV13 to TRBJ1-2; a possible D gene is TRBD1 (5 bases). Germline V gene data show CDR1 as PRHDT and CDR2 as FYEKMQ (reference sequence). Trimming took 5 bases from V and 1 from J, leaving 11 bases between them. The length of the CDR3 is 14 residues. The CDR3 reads CASSAWGVNYGYTF. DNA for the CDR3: TGTGCCAGCAGCGCCTGGGGGGTTAACTATGGCTACACCTTC.

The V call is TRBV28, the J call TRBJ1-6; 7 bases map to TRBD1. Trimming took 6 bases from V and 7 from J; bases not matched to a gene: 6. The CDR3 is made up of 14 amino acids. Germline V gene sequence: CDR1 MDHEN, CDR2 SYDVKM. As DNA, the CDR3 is TGTGCCAGCAGCACGGGACAGCCAAATTCACCCCTCCACTTT. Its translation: CASSTGQPNSPLHF.